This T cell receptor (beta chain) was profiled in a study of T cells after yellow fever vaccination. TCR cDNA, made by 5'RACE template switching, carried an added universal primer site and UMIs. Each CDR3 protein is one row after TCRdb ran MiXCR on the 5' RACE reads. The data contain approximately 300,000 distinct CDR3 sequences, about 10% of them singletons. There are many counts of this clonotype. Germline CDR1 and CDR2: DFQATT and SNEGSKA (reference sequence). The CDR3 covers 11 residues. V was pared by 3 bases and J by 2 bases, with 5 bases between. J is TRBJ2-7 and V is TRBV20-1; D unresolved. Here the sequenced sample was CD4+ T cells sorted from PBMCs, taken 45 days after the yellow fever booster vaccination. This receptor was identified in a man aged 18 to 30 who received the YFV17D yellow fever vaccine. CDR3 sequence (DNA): TGCAGTGCTAGTAACACCTACGAGCAGTACGTC. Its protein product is CSASNTYEQYV.